Each of the 24 T cell receptor beta chains below was sequenced from the same sample in a study of blood T cell repertoires in COVID-19. The method was immunoSEQ multiplex PCR; TCRdb's version includes in-frame clones alone and lacks a portion of them. The data contain roughly 400,000 clones, 91% of them singletons. Sequencing used PBMCs or T cells enriched from blood (not recorded which). These receptors were taken from a middle-aged woman who had been exposed to COVID-19.

The J gene is TRBJ2-3, the V gene TRBV12-1; the table calls TRBD2, which could not be checked here. TRBV12-1 is termed a pseudogene. The CDR3 contains 16 residues. The CDR3 loop is CASSFPRGASTDTQYF. The CDR3, as DNA: TGTGCCAGCAGCTTTCCGCGCGGAGCTAGCACAGATACGCAGTATTTT.

On this clone itself: An end of the junction differs from the germline gene, which may be a read error. V usage is TRBV29-1 and J usage is TRBJ2-7; D might be TRBD2 (5 bases). CDR3 length: 13 residues. Per germline, CDR1 SQVTM and CDR2 ANQGSEA. CDR3 loop: CSVQTGGSDEQYF. In DNA form, the CDR3 reads TGCAGCGTACAGACCGGAGGCTCCGACGAGCAGTACTTC.

This clone appeared once. The J gene is TRBJ1-3, the V gene TRBV5-5; D perhaps matches TRBD1 (5 bases). The CDR3 length is 16 residues. Germline V gene data show CDR1 as SGHKS and CDR2 as YYEKEE (reference sequence). Trimming took 4 bases from V and 3 from J, leaving 17 bases between them. The CDR3 region has the DNA TGTGCCAGCAGCCCGTCCGTAGGGGCCGGTGGAAACACCATATATTTT. Translating it yields CASSPSVGAGGNTIYF.

The gene calls are TRBV2 and TRBJ1-4; 10 positions match TRBD1. The CDR3 length is 16 residues. Trimming removed 4 bases from V and 1 base from J; junction bases left unmatched: 3. CDR1 and CDR2 from the germline V gene are SNHLY and FYNNEI. CDR3 bases: TGTGCCAGCAGTGGGGGACAGGGGAGAACTAATGAAAAACTGTTTTTT. Its translation: CASSGGQGRTNEKLFF. The full variable domain, in which reference TRBV2 and TRBJ1-4 provide the parts outside the CDR3, is EPEVTQTPSHQVTQMGQEVILRCVPISNHLYFYWYRQILGQKVEFLVSFYNNEISEKSEIFDDQFSVERPDGSNFTLKIRSTKLEDSAMYFCASSGGQGRTNEKLFFGSGTQLSVL.

The chain has TRBV4-3 and TRBJ1-1; D is uncertain. The CDR3 loop spans 13 amino acids. Germline lookup yields CDR1 LGHNA and CDR2 YSLEER. V gave up 1 base and J gave up 3 bases, with 6 bases separating them. The CDR3 sequence is CASSQVMYTEAFF. The DNA for the CDR3 is TGCGCCAGCAGCCAAGTAATGTACACTGAAGCTTTCTTT.

A few counts support this clone. J is TRBJ2-7 and V is TRBV28; D may be TRBD2 (5 bases). The V gene's germline CDR1 is MDHEN and CDR2 SYDVKM. The CDR3 has 14 amino acids. V gave up 8 bases and J gave up 2 bases, with 16 bases separating them. In DNA form, the CDR3 reads TGTGCCAGCCGAACGACGGACTTTGCCTACGAGCAGTACTTC. Its translation is CASRTTDFAYEQYF.

The chain employs TRBV29-1 and TRBJ1-2; the D is unclear. V lost 1 base, J lost 6 bases, and 18 bases lay in between. Per the germline V gene, CDR1 is SQVTM and CDR2 is ANQGSEA. CDR3 length: 15 residues. CDR3 protein: CSVEARRVEVNGYTF. CDR3 bases: TGCAGCGTTGAAGCGCGGAGGGTAGAAGTGAATGGCTACACCTTC.

The rearrangement joins TRBV5-4 to TRBJ1-2; TRBD1 aligns across 12 bases. The CDR3 is 15 residues long. V was pared by 4 bases and J by 6 bases, with 7 bases of the junction left unmatched. The V gene's germline CDR1 is SGHNT and CDR2 YYREEE (reference sequence). This chain's CDR3 is CASSVGTGGEDGYTF. The CDR3 DNA reads TGTGCCAGCAGCGTCGGGACAGGGGGCGAGGATGGCTACACCTTC. The full variable domain, its missing parts supplied by reference TRBV5-4 and TRBJ1-2, is ETGVTQSPTHLIKTRGQQVTLRCSSQSGHNTVSWYQQALGQGPQFIFQYYREEENGRGNFPPRFSGLQFPNYSSELNVNALELDDSALYLCASSVGTGGEDGYTFGSGTRLTVV.

The chain combines TRBV7-2 with TRBJ1-5, with no clear D. V lost 1 base, J lost 5 bases, and 6 bases lay in between. The CDR3 covers 13 residues. Germline loops: CDR1 SGHTA, CDR2 FQGNSA. The CDR3 nucleotides read TGTGCCAGCAGCTTAGGAGAGGATCAGCCCCAGCATTTT. As protein: CASSLGEDQPQHF.

This chain connects TRBV19 to TRBJ1-5; D might be TRBD1 (6 bases). Germline-derived CDR1 and CDR2 are LNHDA and SQIVND (reference sequence). Trimming cost V 5 bases and J 3 bases, with 14 bases left between them. The length of the CDR3 is 15 residues. The CDR3 coding sequence is TGTGCCAGTAGTGGGGGGCGGGGGTACAATCAGCCCCAGCATTTT. It specifies CASSGGRGYNQPQHF.

The chain combines TRBV2 with TRBJ2-3, with D possibly being TRBD1 (6 bases). The CDR3 extends over 15 amino acids. V lost 0 bases to trimming and J lost 0 bases, with 7 bases between them. The germline V gene encodes CDR1 SNHLY and CDR2 FYNNEI. The CDR3 spells CASSEAGASTDTQYF. The CDR3 DNA reads as TGTGCCAGCAGTGAAGCGGGGGCGAGCACAGATACGCAGTATTTT.

The chain uses TRBV14 and TRBJ1-2; the D gene is possibly TRBD1 (5 bases). The CDR3 consists of 14 residues. From germline, CDR1 is SGHDN and CDR2 FVKESK. V was trimmed by 2 bases and J by 7 bases, leaving 14 bases between them. In nucleotides, the CDR3 is TGTGCCAGCAGCCAAAGAACGGGGGGATCTGGCTACACCTTC. Translation gives CASSQRTGGSGYTF.

This clone was seen only a few times. This chain connects TRBV18 to TRBJ1-1; weak D call: TRBD1 (5 bases). The length of the CDR3 is 16 residues. Germline assignment: CDR1 KGHSH and CDR2 LQKENI. The germline V and J ends were trimmed by 2 bases and 4 bases, with 17 bases remaining between them. CDR3 in amino acids: CASSPTQGSSGTEAFF. The CDR3 DNA reads TGTGCCAGCTCACCAACGCAGGGTTCAAGTGGCACTGAAGCTTTCTTT.

For this clone: At the DNA level, this CDR3 is encoded by other sequences in the same sample as well. This chain uses TRBV7-2 with TRBJ1-2, with D perhaps matching TRBD1 (5 bases). The germline V and J ends were trimmed by 2 bases and 1 base, with 8 bases remaining between them. The CDR3 runs 14 residues. Looked up from germline, CDR1 is SGHTA and CDR2 is FQGNSA. As DNA, the CDR3 is TGTGCCAGCAGCTTACCAGGGCTTAACTATGGCTACACCTTC. Translated: CASSLPGLNYGYTF. The full variable domain, in which reference TRBV7-2 and TRBJ1-2 provide the parts outside the CDR3, is GAGVSQSPSNKVTEKGKDVELRCDPISGHTALYWYRQSLGQGLEFLIYFQGNSAPDKSGLPSDRFSAERTGGSVSTLTIQRTQQEDSAVYLCASSLPGLNYGYTFGSGTRLTVV.

This chain joins TRBV3-1 (or the pseudogene TRBV3-2) and TRBJ1-1; D call uncertain. Trimming pared 6 bases from V and 0 bases from J, leaving 5 bases between. Per germline, CDR1 LGHDT and CDR2 YNNKEL (reference sequence). CDR3 length: 12 residues. As DNA, the CDR3 is TGTGCCAGCAGTCTAATGAACACTGAAGCTTTCTTT. Translated, it gives CASSLMNTEAFF.

The chain employs TRBV5-8 and TRBJ1-3; no clear D. The germline gives CDR1 SGHTS, CDR2 YDEGEE. V gave up 4 bases and J gave up 0 bases, with 14 bases separating them. The CDR3 has 16 amino acids. CDR3 nucleotide sequence: TGTGCCAGCAGCCCACGCGGGCAGTACTCTGGAAACACCATATATTTT. This codes for CASSPRGQYSGNTIYF.

This chain uses TRBV27 with TRBJ1-1, with a tentative D call TRBD1 (6 bases). Trimming took 6 bases from V and 4 from J, leaving 18 bases between them. The CDR3 covers 15 residues. Per germline, CDR1 MNHEY and CDR2 SMNVEV (reference sequence). This CDR3 reads CASSLRGGGRTEAFF. The CDR3 DNA follows: TGTGCCAGCAGCCTTAGAGGTGGGGGCCGCACTGAAGCTTTCTTT.

The rearrangement joins TRBV7-9 to TRBJ1-2; possibly TRBD1 for D (5 bases). V was cut by 5 bases and J by 8 bases, with 15 bases left in between. Looked up from germline, CDR1 is SEHNR and CDR2 is FQNEAQ (reference sequence). The CDR3 loop spans 13 amino acids. In DNA, the CDR3 is TGTGCCAGCAGCCAGATCGGCAGGGCGGGCTACACCTTC. Translation: CASSQIGRAGYTF.

In its sample, this clone was seen once. The chain links TRBV3-1 (or the pseudogene TRBV3-2) to TRBJ1-2, with 7 bases matching TRBD1. J lost 8 bases, V lost 1 base, and 10 bases had no gene match. The CDR3 runs to 15 residues. CDR1 and CDR2 from the germline V gene are LGHDT and YNNKEL (reference sequence). The CDR3 spells CASSQVGTARRGYTF. The DNA for the CDR3 is TGTGCCAGCAGCCAAGTTGGGACAGCGCGACGGGGCTACACCTTC.

This chain joins TRBV27 and TRBJ2-5; D possibly corresponds to TRBD1 (6 bases). V was cut by 5 bases and J by 4 bases, with 11 bases left in between. Per the germline V gene, CDR1 is MNHEY and CDR2 is SMNVEV (reference sequence). This CDR3 comprises 13 residues. The CDR3 bases are TGTGCCAGCAGTCTACAGGGCCCAGAGACCCAGTACTTC. This codes for CASSLQGPETQYF.

The CDR3 DNA reads as TGTGCCAGCAGCCCTGCTCTTGGCGGGAGCACAGATACGCAGTATTTT. Translated: CASSPALGGSTDTQYF. The gene calls are TRBV5-6 and TRBJ2-3, with TRBD2 as a possible D gene (5 bases). V was shortened by 4 bases and J by 0 bases, with 15 bases between the two germline ends. Germline-derived CDR1 and CDR2 are SGHDT and YYEEEE. This CDR3 region has 16 residues.

This chain links TRBV5-4 with TRBJ2-5; 9 bases are shared with TRBD2. After removal of 0 bases from V and 5 bases from J, the junction contained 11 bases not matched to a gene. Germline-derived CDR1 and CDR2 are SGHNT and YYREEE (reference sequence). The length of the CDR3 is 17 residues. CDR3 region: CASSLGARRGGDETQYF. The CDR3 region has the DNA TGTGCCAGCAGCTTGGGTGCAAGGCGGGGGGGTGATGAGACCCAGTACTTC.

In the case of this clone: One end of the junction varies from germline; a read error may be responsible. The chain uses TRBV6-2 or TRBV6-3 and TRBJ2-1; TRBD2 agrees at 15 bases. Germline V gene sequence: CDR1 MNHEY, CDR2 SVGEGT. The CDR3 loop spans 17 amino acids. CDR3 sequence reads: CASSGGLAGGFIREQLF. The CDR3 DNA is TGTGCCAGCAGTGGTGGACTAGCGGGGGGGTTTATTCGAGAGCAGCTCTTC.

This clone has a single count. The chain links TRBV30 to TRBJ2-1; the D gene is possibly TRBD2 (6 bases). Looked up from germline, CDR1 is GTSNPN and CDR2 is SVGIG (reference sequence). The CDR3 is 13 amino acids. The V and J ends lost 1 base and 7 bases respectively, with 11 bases between them. Here the CDR3 reads CAWSGLGGNEQFF. CDR3 DNA: TGTGCCTGGAGTGGTCTCGGGGGAAATGAGCAGTTCTTC.